This TCR beta chain was sequenced during a study of T cells in Graves' hyperthyroidism and ophthalmopathy (dated by TCRdb to the late 2010s). Background for the entire study: To identify distinguishing TCR V-J signatures, a discovery cohort of about 100 patients was used, comprising 43 with Graves' ophthalmopathy and around 60 with stable Graves' hyperthyroidism. Prospective prediction of ophthalmopathy was tested in an independent validation cohort of approximately 19 hyperthyroidism patients and roughly 16 patients who later progressed to ophthalmopathy. The 100 discovery patients were divided at random into training and test sets in a 7:3 ratio. Thyroid tissue and blood T-cell repertoires from several Graves' hyperthyroidism patients were also compared in the study. After blood sampling, hyperthyroidism patients were treated with methimazole at a starting dose of 30 mg daily, and ophthalmopathy patients were treated with high-dose intravenous methylprednisolone. According to the paper, TCR Vbeta CDR3 sequencing was carried out on 135 peripheral blood samples, which came from fewer than 50 ophthalmopathy, around 75 hyperthyroidism and roughly 17 progressor patients. Points the paper makes about the study in general: Most expanded thyroid clonotypes (frequency above 0.001) were also found in blood, which suggests that blood repertoires may mirror thyroid immune responses. In validation, the model predicted progression to ophthalmopathy with 55% to 71% sensitivity and approximately 78% specificity, a median of 6.5 months before onset. Sample size was not statistically predetermined, and blinding of investigators to group allocation was not performed. A 13 V-J signature model separated ophthalmopathy from stable hyperthyroidism, with 87.88% sensitivity and around 84% specificity in cross-validation and 80%/75% in testing.

The TCR beta CDR3 regions were amplified from the RNA transcripts. For the first round of RT-PCR on the TCR CDR3, the HTBI primer set was used together with the Qiagen OneStep RT-PCR kit. A second multiplex PCR round built the libraries, followed by size selection and purification. The libraries were sequenced on an Illumina HiSeq2000 using paired-end 100 bp reads. The source study handled its data this way. SOAPnuke was used to process the raw data, with reads discarded if the reads contained adapters or uncalled bases, had a mean Phred below 15, or lacked an exact constant-primer or identifier match. High-quality paired reads were merged using COPE v1.2.5, and each unique nucleotide sequence was defined as a clonotype. Clonotypes were aligned to IMGT TRBV, TRBD and TRBJ reference segments using MiTCR v1.1. Analysis was restricted to V-J combinations with a frequency above 0.0001, which covered about 99% of repertoires. A TCS score was defined as the ratio of F50 (clonal expansion) to E x V (chaos), with BLOSUM62-based TCRdist applied between CDR3 peptides within each V-J. Welch's t-statistics and random forest reduced just over 500 V-J features to 10 to 15, which were used in a naive Bayes classifier (R e1071). Clones were called with MiXCR by TCRdb after fastp trimmed the public reads at Q25, and only in-frame beta chains were retained. Each CDR3 protein appears once, grouped with its most common genes and DNA. The V and J calls were determined by TCRdb, not by the authors. In this sample the table shows around 540,000 distinct CDR3 sequences, 40% to 55% of which occur a single time. The ten most abundant clones make up approximately 8.2% of the sample.

Stable Graves' hyperthyroidism was defined as the absence of progression to ophthalmopathy over 18 months of follow-up. Hyperthyroidism patients were newly diagnosed, with disease duration under 2 months, and aged 18 to 65 years. The study excluded patients with uncontrolled infections, other autoimmune diseases, pregnancy or lactation. Diagnoses were established on the basis of clinical symptoms, serum thyroxine and TRAb, thyroid ultrasound, and orbital computed tomography. Total RNA was extracted with Trizol reagent, and quality was checked on an Agilent 2100 Bioanalyzer. As concerns this clonotype: Its recognized antigen is unknown. No base quality information exists; no much larger clone differs at one position.

V is pruned by 11 bases and J by 11 bases, leaving 17 bases of the junction without a gene match. The CDR3 holds 15 amino acids from the cysteine to the phenylalanine. The entry retains the CDR3 DNA only, 45 bases that are in frame from base 1. Looking up the germline V gene yields CDR1 SNHLY and CDR2 FYNNEI. The clonotype was recovered from a woman aged 18 to 35 with Graves' hyperthyroidism. Donor details come from another sample of the same person, matched by shared clones. The sequence links TRBV2 to TRBJ2-6, and 8 junction bases match TRBD1. The specimen sequenced was peripheral blood or thyroid tissue (not recorded which). The CDR3 protein sequence reads: CACDGQGLSSYVLTF. The DNA is TGTGCCTGCGATGGACAGGGTTTGAGCTCCTACGTCCTGACTTTC.